This T cell receptor beta chain was captured by sequencing in a study of T cell responses to AZD1222 COVID-19 vaccine. Clones were sequenced by immunoSEQ multiplex PCR, and TCRdb holds only the in-frame ones, with some missing. The sample consists of some 180,000 clones, roughly 90% of them appearing once. The CDR3 consists of 16 residues. Trimming stripped 2 bases from V and 5 bases from J, with 16 bases between. Germline loops: CDR1 LGHNA, CDR2 YNFKEQ. Second-dose timings of about 4 or about 12 weeks were pooled. This TCR was sampled from an adult who received the AZD1222 COVID-19 vaccine. The chain recombines TRBV4-2 with TRBJ1-5; D is possibly TRBD1 (5 bases). Specimen: peripheral blood, collected 28 days after the second AZD1222 dose. This CDR3 is CASSQLGGGGHQPQHF. CDR3 bases: TGTGCCAGCAGCCAATTGGGCGGGGGGGGTCATCAGCCCCAGCATTTT.